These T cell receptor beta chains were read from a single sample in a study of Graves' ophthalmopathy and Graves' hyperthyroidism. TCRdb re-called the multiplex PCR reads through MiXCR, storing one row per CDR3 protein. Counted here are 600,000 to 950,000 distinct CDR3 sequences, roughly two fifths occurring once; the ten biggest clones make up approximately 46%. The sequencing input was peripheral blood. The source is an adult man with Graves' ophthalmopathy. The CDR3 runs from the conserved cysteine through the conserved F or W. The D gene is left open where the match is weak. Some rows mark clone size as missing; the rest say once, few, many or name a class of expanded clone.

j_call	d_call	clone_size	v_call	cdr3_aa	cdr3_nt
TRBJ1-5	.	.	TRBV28	CASSLDSTSGQPQHF	.
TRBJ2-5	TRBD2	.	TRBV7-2	CASSLARTSGTIQETQYF	TGTGCCAGCAGCTTAGCCCGGACTAGCGGGACAATCCAAGAGACCCAGTACTTC
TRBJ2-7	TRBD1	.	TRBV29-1	CSVRDRGRLGEQYF	TGCAGCGTCCGGGACAGGGGCCGTCTCGGCGAGCAGTACTTC
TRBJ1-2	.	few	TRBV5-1	CASSLGVGPASYGYTF	TGCGCCAGCAGCTTGGGAGTAGGACCAGCAAGCTATGGCTACACCTTC
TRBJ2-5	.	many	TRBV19	CASSGQTSSGETQYF	TGTGCCAGTAGTGGACAGACATCGTCTGGGGAGACCCAGTACTTC
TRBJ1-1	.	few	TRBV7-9	CASSLEGGRVLNTEAFF	TGTGCCAGCAGCTTAGAGGGGGGCCGGGTTCTGAACACTGAAGCTTTCTTT
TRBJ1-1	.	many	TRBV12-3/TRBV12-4	CASSFYGGNTEAFF	TGTGCCAGCAGTTTTTATGGGGGAAACACTGAAGCTTTCTTT
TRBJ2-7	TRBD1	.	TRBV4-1	CASSQTRTGRHEQYF	TGCGCCAGCAGCCAGACTCGGACAGGGCGTCACGAGCAGTACTTC
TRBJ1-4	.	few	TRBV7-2	CASSPPGRGDEKLFF	TGTGCCAGCAGTCCCCCGGGAAGGGGAGATGAAAAACTGTTTTTT
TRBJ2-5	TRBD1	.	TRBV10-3	CASSYDRVRETQYF	TGTGCCAGCAGCTACGACAGGGTCCGAGAGACCCAGTACTTC
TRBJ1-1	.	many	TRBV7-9	CASSLAAGPNTEAFF	TGTGCCAGCAGCTTAGCCGCAGGACCAAACACTGAAGCTTTCTTT
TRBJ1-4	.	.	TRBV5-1	CASSLGVASLNEKLFF	TGCGCCAGCAGCTTGGGGGTGGCCTCGCTTAATGAAAAACTGTTTTTT
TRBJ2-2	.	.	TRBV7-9	CASSLVSVGMNTGELFF	TGTGCCAGCAGCTTAGTCTCGGTCGGGATGAACACCGGGGAGCTGTTTTTT
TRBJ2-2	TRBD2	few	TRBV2	CASKGLAGVKNTGELFF	TGTGCCAGCAAGGGACTAGCGGGAGTCAAGAACACCGGGGAGCTGTTTTTT
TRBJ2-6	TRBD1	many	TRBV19	CASSPVTGNANVLTF	TGTGCCAGTAGTCCCGTGACAGGGAACGCCAACGTCCTGACTTTC
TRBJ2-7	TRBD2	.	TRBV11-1	CASGSGGYEQYF	TGTGCCAGCGGAAGCGGGGGATACGAGCAGTACTTC
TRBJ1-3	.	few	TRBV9	CASSEPQGGSGNTIYF	TGTGCCAGCAGCGAACCACAGGGTGGCTCTGGAAACACCATATATTTT
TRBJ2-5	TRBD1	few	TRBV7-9	CASSTAGTGGGETQYF	TGTGCCAGCAGTACAGCCGGGACAGGGGGCGGTGAGACCCAGTACTTC
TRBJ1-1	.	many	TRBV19	CASAKKSWNTEAFF	TGTGCCAGTGCCAAAAAGAGCTGGAACACTGAAGCTTTCTTT
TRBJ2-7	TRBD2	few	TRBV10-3	CATREPSGSYEQYF	TGTGCCACCCGGGAACCTAGCGGATCCTACGAGCAGTACTTC